The sequence of this T cell receptor beta chain was determined in a study of T-cell reconstitution after alpha-beta-depleted transplantation in children. Trimming pared 3 bases from V and 2 bases from J, leaving 12 bases between. There are 15 residues in the CDR3. Germline values: CDR1 MNHEY, CDR2 SVGAGI. In regard to this clonotype: Its matching antigen is unknown.

Study-wide results and caveats: Hyperexpanded clones declined; after one year, newly produced T cells mostly supplied diversity. The origin of alpha-beta T cells about two months after transplant was reportedly several hundred expanded graft clones.

Preparing the TCRbeta library involved the use of unique molecular identifiers. MiXCR, applied by TCRdb to the PCR reads, yields one record per CDR3 protein. The sample includes a few hundred thousand distinct CDR3 sequences, more than 20% seen only once; the top ten take 30% to 45%. The TCR was taken from a boy under three years old with Wiskott-Aldrich syndrome, due to receive a stem cell transplant. Sequencing used PBMCs, obtained before TCRalphabeta/CD19-depleted stem cell transplant. The V call is TRBV6-5, the J call TRBJ2-3, with D possibly being TRBD1 (5 bases). The CDR3 loop reads CASSYWSRDTDTQYF. The CDR3 bases are TGTGCCAGCAGTTATTGGTCCAGGGACACAGATACGCAGTATTTT.